The next 10 T cell receptor beta chains were all read from a single sample in a study of cytomegalovirus exposure and HLA in healthy donors. The PCR ran on 60 Vbeta and 13 Jbeta primers. Assay: immunoSEQ multiplex PCR; the TCRdb copy retains only in-frame clones and omits some. Of 200,000 to 250,000 clones in the sample, 82% were seen once. The sample taken for sequencing was PBMCs. These receptors were taken from a woman aged 40 to 55 in good health and CMV-seropositive.

This clone has a single count. This chain links TRBV4-3 with TRBJ1-1; 10 nucleotides line up with TRBD1. The CDR3 consists of 18 residues. J lost 0 bases, V lost 2 bases, and 9 bases had no gene match. CDR1 is LGHNA, CDR2 YSLEER, per germline. CDR3 coding DNA: TGCGCCAGCAGCCAACCCCCTGGGGGACAGGGGATGAACACTGAAGCTTTCTTT. Protein sequence: CASSQPPGGQGMNTEAFF.

The gene calls are TRBV5-4 and TRBJ2-1; 7 bases are a match to TRBD2. With V trimmed by 4 bases and J by 0 bases, 1 base remained unmatched. CDR3 size: 14 residues. The germline V gene encodes CDR1 SGHNT and CDR2 YYREEE (reference sequence). The chain's CDR3 is CASSGGGSYNEQFF. CDR3 nucleotide sequence: TGTGCCAGCAGCGGGGGGGGCTCCTACAATGAGCAGTTCTTC.

V gene TRBV30 combines with J gene TRBJ2-3; TRBD2 matches at 14 bases. The germline CDR1 and CDR2 sequences are GTSNPN and SVGIG (reference sequence). CDR3 length equals 15 residues. Trimming cost V 3 bases and J 4 bases; bases outside gene matches: 3. CDR3 in amino acids: CAWRMTSGGADTQYF. The CDR3 DNA is TGTGCCTGGAGGATGACTAGCGGGGGGGCAGATACGCAGTATTTT.

This chain uses TRBV12-5 with TRBJ2-1, with 9 nucleotides matching TRBD2. V lost 2 bases and J lost 12; bases outside the gene matches: 20. The germline V gene has CDR1 LGHNT and CDR2 FRNRAP. This CDR3 contains 18 residues. CDR3 in amino acids: CASGLRVAGTSITSGQFF. In DNA, the CDR3 is TGTGCTAGTGGTTTGAGGGTGGCCGGGACTAGCATAACTTCGGGGCAGTTCTTC.

The chain joins TRBV6-5 to TRBJ2-3, with D perhaps TRBD2 (7 bases). The V end lost 8 bases, the J end lost 2 bases, and 8 bases lay between the germline ends. Germline V CDR1 and CDR2: MNHEY, SVGAGI. This CDR3 comprises 12 residues. The CDR3 here is CASGGATDTQYF. As DNA, the CDR3 is TGTGCCAGCGGGGGGGCCACAGATACGCAGTATTTT.

The chain uses TRBV11-2 and TRBJ2-1, with D perhaps TRBD2 (6 bases). The V and J ends lost 3 bases and 5 bases respectively, with 11 bases between them. CDR1 and CDR2 from the germline V gene are SGHAT and FQNNGV. The CDR3 covers 14 residues. The CDR3 bases are TGTGCCAGCAGCTTCTGGCGGGATCACAATGAGCAGTTCTTC. Amino acids: CASSFWRDHNEQFF. The whole variable domain, filled in from reference TRBV11-2 and TRBJ2-1, reads EAGVAQSPRYKIIEKRQSVAFWCNPISGHATLYWYQQILGQGPKLLIQFQNNGVVDDSQLPKDRFSAERLKGVDSTLKIQPAKLEDSAVYLCASSFWRDHNEQFFGPGTRLTVL.

This clone was seen a single time. The chain is built from TRBV2 and TRBJ1-1, with unresolved D. The germline V gene encodes CDR1 SNHLY and CDR2 FYNNEI. The CDR3 sequence is 14 residues long. The V end lost 7 bases, the J end lost 4 bases, and 16 bases lay between the germline ends. CDR3 DNA sequence: TGTGCCAGCACCGCCACCGCGGGAGGCACTGAAGCTTTCTTT. As protein: CASTATAGGTEAFF.

The V call is TRBV5-1, the J call TRBJ1-4; weak D call: TRBD1 (5 bases). The V gene's germline CDR1 is SGHRS and CDR2 YFSETQ. With 2 bases removed from V and 5 bases from J, the gap between germline ends came to 16 bases. This CDR3 region has 16 residues. This CDR3 is CASSLQVGNGNEKLFF. The CDR3 coding sequence is TGCGCCAGCAGCTTACAGGTGGGGAATGGAAATGAAAAACTGTTTTTT.

This clone was seen more than once but under ten times. The chain has TRBV5-1 and TRBJ2-7; D unclear. CDR3 length: 13 residues. V was shortened by 0 bases and J by 1 base, with 5 bases between the two germline ends. Per germline, CDR1 SGHRS and CDR2 YFSETQ. Here the CDR3 DNA reads TGCGCCAGCAGCTTGGGACATTCCTACGAGCAGTACTTC. It translates to CASSLGHSYEQYF.

The V call is TRBV19, the J call TRBJ2-1; 9 bases match TRBD1. Germline CDR1 reads LNHDA; CDR2 reads SQIVND (reference sequence). CDR3 length equals 16 residues. The V segment lost 4 bases and the J segment 6 bases; nucleotides outside the gene matches: 10. In DNA form, the CDR3 reads TGTGCCAGTAGTACTTGGACAGGGGTGGGGTTCAATGAGCAGTTCTTC. Translated: CASSTWTGVGFNEQFF.